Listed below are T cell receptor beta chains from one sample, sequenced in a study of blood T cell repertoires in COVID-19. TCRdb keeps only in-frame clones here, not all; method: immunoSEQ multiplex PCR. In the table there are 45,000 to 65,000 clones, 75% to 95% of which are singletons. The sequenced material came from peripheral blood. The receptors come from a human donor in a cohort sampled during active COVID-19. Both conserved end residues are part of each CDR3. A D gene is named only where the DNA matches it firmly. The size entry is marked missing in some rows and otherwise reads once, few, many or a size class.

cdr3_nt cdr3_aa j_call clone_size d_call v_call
TGTGCCACCTCACGCGGGGGCGATAACACTGAAGCTTTCTTT CATSRGGDNTEAFF TRBJ1-1 - - TRBV11-2
TGTGCCACCAGCAGAGATGCGGCCAAAAACATTCAGTACTTC CATSRDAAKNIQYF TRBJ2-4 - - TRBV15
TGTGCCAGCAGAAAAACAGGGTTAGAGACCCAGTACTTC CASRKTGLETQYF TRBJ2-5 - - TRBV12-3/TRBV12-4
TGTGCCAGCAGTTTAGTGCAGGGTCACAATGAGCAGTTCTTC CASSLVQGHNEQFF TRBJ2-1 - - TRBV27
TGTGCCAGCAGTGAAACAGGGGAGGTTCGGGGCTACACCTTC CASSETGEVRGYTF TRBJ1-2 - TRBD1 TRBV6-1
TGTGCCAGCAGGGTACTAGCGGGGGTACAAGAGACCCAGTACTTC CASRVLAGVQETQYF TRBJ2-5 - TRBD2 TRBV6-5
TGTGCCAGCAGCGTATCGGGGTCAGGACCCTCCTACGAGCAGTACTTC CASSVSGSGPSYEQYF TRBJ2-7 once - TRBV9
TGTGCCAGTAGAGTGGGGGGGGACCAAGAGACCCAGTACTTC CASRVGGDQETQYF TRBJ2-5 - TRBD2 TRBV19
TGTGCCAGCAGTGGGGAATGGACAGGGAGATTCACTGAAGCTTTCTTT CASSGEWTGRFTEAFF TRBJ1-1 - TRBD1 TRBV2
TGTGCCAGTAGTGCCCAGGGCCCCCTGGGGCATGAGCAGTTCTTC CASSAQGPLGHEQFF TRBJ2-1 - - TRBV19
TGTGCCAGCAGCTTGGTCTCCGGGACAGGGGATGGCTACACCTTC CASSLVSGTGDGYTF TRBJ1-2 - TRBD1 TRBV5-4
TGTGCCAGCAGCGTTTCTATAGCGGAAATCGGGGCCCAGTACTTC CASSVSIAEIGAQYF TRBJ2-5 - - TRBV9
TGTGCCAGCAGTGAGTTGGCTAGCTCACTTTACGAGCAGTACTTC CASSELASSLYEQYF TRBJ2-7 - - TRBV2
TGTGCCAGCAGCGTAGCTAATGGGGGCGCGGGAAACACCATATATTTT CASSVANGGAGNTIYF TRBJ1-3 - - TRBV9
TGTGCCAGCAGGGCTGGGACAGTAAAGACAGATACGCAGTATTTT CASRAGTVKTDTQYF TRBJ2-3 - TRBD1 TRBV6-6
TGTGCCAGCAGTTCCGGAACAGGGGTGCAGACCCAGTACTTC CASSSGTGVQTQYF TRBJ2-5 once TRBD1 TRBV28
TGTGCCAGCAACCCAGCGGGAGGTCTGGAGACCCAGTACTTC CASNPAGGLETQYF TRBJ2-5 - TRBD2 TRBV6-5
TGCGCCAGCAGCCAAGGTCCAGGGGGGATGACTGAAGCTTTCTTT CASSQGPGGMTEAFF TRBJ1-1 - TRBD1 TRBV4-1
TGTGCCAGTAGTAGGGCGGGACAGGGAAGGGAGACCCAGTACTTC CASSRAGQGRETQYF TRBJ2-5 - TRBD1 TRBV19
TGTGCCAGCAGCTACGGACTAGCGGGAGCCGGGGAGCTGTTTTTT CASSYGLAGAGELFF TRBJ2-2 once TRBD2 TRBV9
TGTGCCAGCAGCCAAGATGCGGGGCTTGTAACCGGGGAGCTGTTTTTT CASSQDAGLVTGELFF TRBJ2-2 - - TRBV3-1/TRBV3-2
TGTGCCAGCAGCTTAACCGGGGGGGCAGGCACTGAAGCTTTCTTT CASSLTGGAGTEAFF TRBJ1-1 - - TRBV11-3
TGTGCCAGTAGCAAACAGGGGAGAACCTCTGGGGCCAACGTCCTGACTTTC CASSKQGRTSGANVLTF TRBJ2-6 - TRBD1 TRBV19
TGTGCCAGCAGTTTCGGAAGGGGAGGGGAAAAACTGTTTTTT CASSFGRGGEKLFF TRBJ1-4 once - TRBV6-5
TGCGCCAGCAGCATCAGCACAGGGGAAGAGACCCAGTACTTC CASSISTGEETQYF TRBJ2-5 - TRBD1 TRBV5-1
TGTGCCAGCAGCCGGGACAGGGTGGGACTCATTCAGTACTTC CASSRDRVGLIQYF TRBJ2-4 - TRBD1 TRBV27
TGCGCCAGCTTCCGGGACAGAATCAACACCGGGGAGCTGTTTTTT CASFRDRINTGELFF TRBJ2-2 - TRBD1 TRBV5-1